The 9 T cell receptor beta chains reported below all come from one sample, sequenced in a study of T cells in Graves' hyperthyroidism and ophthalmopathy. What was amplified from RNA transcripts were TCR beta CDR3 regions. RT-PCR in the first round (using the HTBI primer set) targeted the TCR CDR3. TCRdb independently ran MiXCR on the multiplex PCR reads; one entry per CDR3 protein. The sample includes roughly 500,000 distinct CDR3 sequences, around 22% seen only once; the top ten take 10% to 12%. The sequenced sample was blood. The source of these receptors is a woman aged 25 to 45 with Graves' ophthalmopathy.

This clonotype has only a few counts. The gene calls are TRBV6-5 and TRBJ2-5; 13 bases agree with TRBD2. The CDR3 has 15 amino acids. Germline CDR1 MNHEY, CDR2 SVGAGI. After removal of 4 bases from V and 4 bases from J, the junction contained 3 bases not matched to a gene. This chain's CDR3 is CASSSTSGRGETQYF. Written as DNA, the CDR3 is TGTGCCAGCAGTTCAACTAGCGGGAGGGGAGAGACCCAGTACTTC.

This clonotype has at least ten counts. The V and J genes are TRBV2 and TRBJ1-2; D may be TRBD1 (6 bases). The germline V and J ends were trimmed by 7 bases and 8 bases, with 17 bases remaining between them. This CDR3 comprises 13 residues. Germline V gene data show CDR1 as SNHLY and CDR2 as FYNNEI. The CDR3 DNA reads as TGTGCCAGCATGGACAGTGCTAAGCGGGGCTACACCTTC. Its translation is CASMDSAKRGYTF.

This clonotype was observed a single time. This rearrangement joins TRBV19 to TRBJ1-1; D is unresolved. The CDR3 loop spans 12 amino acids. The V and J ends lost 4 bases and 6 bases respectively, with 9 bases between them. Germline V gene sequence: CDR1 LNHDA, CDR2 SQIVND (reference sequence). The CDR3 nucleotides are TGTGCCAGTAGTAGGATCCGCGCTGAAGCTTTCTTT. Translation gives CASSRIRAEAFF.

This clonotype was observed many times. This chain joins TRBV2 and TRBJ1-2, with 10 bases aligning to TRBD1. Germline CDR1 is SNHLY and CDR2 is FYNNEI. The V segment lost 6 bases and the J segment 8 bases; nucleotides outside the gene matches: 15. This CDR3 is 16 amino acids long. CDR3 sequence: CASSRFPGQGGLGYTF. The CDR3 DNA follows: TGTGCCAGCAGCAGGTTTCCAGGACAGGGGGGCCTAGGCTACACCTTC.

This clonotype was picked up a small number of times. V gene TRBV6-5 combines with J gene TRBJ2-4; the D is unclear. The CDR3 totals 15 residues. Trimming took 2 bases from V and 0 from J, leaving 8 bases between them. The V gene's germline CDR1 is MNHEY and CDR2 SVGAGI. DNA of the CDR3: TGTGCCAGCAGTTACACCCACGTAGCCAAAAACATTCAGTACTTC. Amino acids: CASSYTHVAKNIQYF.

The chain carries TRBV18 and TRBJ1-2, with D unresolved. V lost 1 base and J lost 2, with 14 bases in between. CDR1 is KGHSH and CDR2 is LQKENI in the germline V gene. The CDR3 covers 16 residues. CDR3 in amino acids: CASSPREHGANYGYTF. As DNA, the CDR3 is TGTGCCAGCTCACCACGGGAACACGGAGCAAACTATGGCTACACCTTC.

This clonotype was counted many times. The rearrangement links TRBV12-3 or TRBV12-4 to TRBJ1-5; 9 bases line up with TRBD1. With 6 bases clipped from V and 4 bases from J, the junction kept 13 bases outside the gene matches. The CDR3 totals 17 residues. The DNA of the CDR3 is TGTGCCAGCAGCCTCGATCGGTGGGGACAGGGTAATCAGCCCCAGCATTTT. It specifies CASSLDRWGQGNQPQHF.

This clonotype was counted at least ten times. V usage is TRBV10-3 and J usage is TRBJ1-3, with 7 positions matching TRBD1. In germline, CDR1 is ENHRY, CDR2 SYGVKD. This CDR3 contains 17 residues. The V segment lost 4 bases and the J segment 0 bases; nucleotides outside the gene matches: 9. CDR3 nucleotides: TGTGCCATCAGTGGAAGACAGGGCCTGAGCTCTGGAAACACCATATATTTT. Its translation is CAISGRQGLSSGNTIYF.

This clonotype was seen a few times. Possible read error: a much larger clone is one base away. Given the absence of the conserved phenylalanine or tryptophan at the CDR3 end, a read error is likely. The genes are TRBV6-1 and TRBJ1-1, with D unclear. Germline loops: CDR1 MNHNS, CDR2 SASEGT. Trimming removed 6 bases from V and 6 bases from J, with 11 bases in between. The CDR3 sequence is 12 residues long. The CDR3 DNA follows: TGTGCCAGCAGGGCGGGGTTCGCTGAAGCTTTCCTT. This codes for CASRAGFAEAFL.